This T cell receptor (beta chain) is from a study of cytomegalovirus exposure and HLA in healthy donors (dated by TCRdb to about 2017). About the full investigation: An earlier analysis of 587 of the donors reported 276 Gb of sequence data and around 120 million unique TCR beta sequences obtained from 180 million or so T cells. Among the approximately 420 genotyped donors, around 81% belonged to the genetic ancestry cluster associated with self-reported Caucasian donors. The T cell repertoires of 666 subjects were profiled by immunosequencing and related to cytomegalovirus serostatus. Donor age, sex, ethnicity and CMV serostatus were compiled together with the repertoire data. A handful of DR-DQ haplotypes were handled as single units for association and clustering because linkage in the cohort was strong. A later analysis re-analyzed previously published TCR beta repertoires from 666 donors and added high-resolution HLA genotyping to study TCR occurrence patterns. Both class I and class II loci were covered by HLA typing, at four-digit resolution. In a later genetic analysis, genome-wide SNP genotypes for about 55% of the roughly 700 donors were used, and that subset was treated as a discovery cohort. The study combined high-throughput TCR immunosequencing, statistical association of individual TCRs with disease status, and machine learning to predict cytomegalovirus infection status. On average, roughly 250,000 unique TCR beta nucleotide sequences were sequenced per donor among 398 genotyped donors of the cohort, with roughly 19% of those sequences being non-productive. Approximately 310 gigabases of sequencing data and tens of millions of unique TCR sequences were included in an early release covering roughly 700 HLA-typed donors. In the later analysis, no new phenotypic data were used to find candidate immune exposures; instead, reliance was placed on TCR beta sequences and their occurrence across donors. Along with the approximately 670-subject first cohort, a separate validation cohort of about 110 different subjects was used. The number of donors typed differed by locus, with roughly 629-640 for A, B, C, DRB1 and DQB1, 522 for DQA1, under 610 for DPA1, and over 400 for DPB1. The study was designed to test whether signatures of past pathogen exposure could be identified by cataloging public T cell receptors. To decide whether each TCR beta V gene segment behaved as functional or pseudogenic, an earlier analysis of approximately 590 of the donors relied on high-throughput TCR beta sequencing. Every repertoire in the discovery cohort had been generated on one and the same sequencing platform.

A word on this clone: This receptor's antigen is unknown. No much larger clone is present one base from it, and per-base qualities are unavailable.

V lost 0 bases and J lost 9 bases; the stretch between them is 19 bases long. In the germline V gene, CDR1 corresponds to SGDLS and CDR2 to YYNGEE. Measured from the cysteine to the phenylalanine, the CDR3 is 16 residues long. The CDR3 DNA has 48 bases and is translated from base 1. The cohort consisted of 650 to 850 healthy bone marrow donors. At the time of sampling, all cohort members were nominally healthy, though unrecorded immune exposures were likely present. The donor was CMV seronegative and was included in the group of around 320 seronegative cohort members. A peripheral blood sample was collected from each donor, and TCR beta sequencing was performed on peripheral blood mononuclear cells. The Qiagen DNeasy Blood Extraction Kit was used to extract genomic DNA from the blood cell samples. Libraries were constructed by the immunoSEQ multiplex PCR assay. A mixture of 60 forward primers for TCR Vbeta segments and 13 reverse primers for TCR Jbeta segments was used in the multiplex PCR. Amplification of the CDR3 region of rearranged TCR beta genes was performed with a multiplex PCR assay on genomic DNA. On the Illumina HiSeq System, the amplified TCR beta libraries were sequenced as 87-base-pair reads. Concerning the study's data processing: Across the 666 repertoires, a later analysis counted some 81 million unique TCR beta chains, some 11 million of which were shared by at least two donors. A nearest-neighbor algorithm error-corrected the raw reads and collapsed the reads into unique sequences, merging closely related sequences to remove PCR and sequencing errors. To assign V, D and J gene segments, CDR3 sequences were aligned to IMGT reference sequences. Each retained sequence needed at least a six-nucleotide match to both a V gene segment and a J gene segment. A rearrangement counted as productive if the CDR3 had no stop codons and remained in frame with V and J, and every other rearrangement counted as non-productive. CDR3 was defined by IMGT convention, running from the second conserved V-encoded cysteine to the conserved J-encoded phenylalanine. The earlier analysis of approximately 500 of the donors excluded sequences that lacked an unambiguous match to a single V gene segment. An earlier analysis of 450 to 650 of the donors called V segments functional above 56.7% productive rearrangements and segregating when the between-donor standard deviation exceeded 5%. To diagnose cytomegalovirus status from the catalog of TCR beta chain sequences, a statistical classification framework was built. V and J gene assignment, in a later analysis, came from comparing TCR nucleotide sequences with IMGT/GENE-DB human TR gene sequences. A later analysis assigned CDR3 sequences and most-parsimonious VDJ recombination scenarios with the TCRdist pipeline. In a later analysis, every TCR beta chain was defined by the combination of its CDR3 amino acid sequence and its V-gene family, and reads without a unique V-gene family were dropped. To address suspected cross-contamination and a sequencing artifact, a later analysis removed 592 highly shared, low-generation-probability nucleotide sequences. For each public chain, a later analysis derived a clonal expansion index from normalized ranks of inferred template counts within each repertoire. In a later analysis, generation probabilities were computed with a VDJ recombination model fitted to out-of-frame rearrangements, and the resulting probabilities were checked against IGoR. In a later analysis, TCR-TCR, TCR-HLA and TCR-CMV co-occurrence was scored with hypergeometric tests, and a repertoire-size bias correction was applied to TCR pairs. In a later analysis, false discovery rates were estimated by permuting HLA or CMV assignments 20 times. In a later analysis, co-occurring TCRs were grouped using DBSCAN, with TCRdist sequence similarity added in when clustering inside HLA-allele-positive subsets. Repertoires with fewer than 30,000 or more than 120,000 public chains, plus five repertoires with anomalous nucleotide sharing, were excluded from co-occurrence clustering. In TCRdb, the immuneACCESS table is reduced to in-frame sequences with V and J assigned. These tables do not hold every clone; where another copy was compared, an unresolved V gene accounts for under half, and the others remain unexplained. The V and J calls and clone size are taken from that table; D and trimming were inferred from the DNA. In this sample the table shows 210,000 or so clones, over 75% of which occur a single time. The biggest ten clones account for around 2% of the sample.

Broad study findings and their caveats: A later analysis found that TCR association rates varied across HLA loci, with DRB1 alleles showing the most associated TCRs and HLA-C alleles the fewest. Because counts were too low, about 18 rarely observed V segments, including chromosome 9 orphons, were excluded from the earlier analysis of 587 of the donors. Most CMV-associated TCR beta chains appeared to be HLA-restricted in a later analysis, and the HLA associations seemed to be driven largely by CMV exposure. Strong co-occurrence of HLA alleles, especially DR and DQ, made assigning TCR associations to individual alleles difficult. The authors suggested that the approach could potentially be generalized to other disease states and immunological phenotypes. Several of the top co-occurrence clusters appeared to be linked to parvovirus B19, influenza, CMV and Epstein-Barr virus, according to a later analysis. Because some donors lacked HLA typing at each locus, the association tests relied only on the typed subset. Only TCR beta chains were sequenced in this cohort, and the absence of alpha or paired-chain data limited detectable features. The classifier was reported to diagnose cytomegalovirus status with high specificity and sensitivity in both the original and validation cohorts. Sequencing depth was assumed to be roughly uniform across donors in the presence/absence analyses, though that assumption may not hold. A later analysis found that HLA-associated TCR beta chains were more clonally expanded and had lower generation probabilities than equally common non-associated chains. A further reported finding was that TCR beta sequences accurately predicted the HLA-A and HLA-B alleles for most subjects in the first cohort. In vitro tests confirmed that a few of the cytomegalovirus-associated TCR beta chains recognize cytomegalovirus antigens. Across donors, most TCR sequences were observed very rarely, whereas some public TCRs were present in many individuals. The sequencing pipeline was judged likely to have produced a cluster of highly shared sequence variants as a technical artifact. For the cohort, immune exposure information was limited to CMV serostatus. Specific HLA alleles were associated with roughly 17,000 TCR beta sequences at a false discovery rate of 0.05 in a later analysis. In a later genetic analysis, fewer N-insertions in productive TCRs were reported among donors in an Asian-associated ancestry cluster than the 666-donor mean. An association between a missense DCLRE1C variant and V-gene and J-gene trimming of TCR beta chains was found in a later genetic analysis and replicated in an independent cohort. In the study, 150 to 200 TCR beta chains were listed as associated with cytomegalovirus. An earlier analysis of approximately 600 of the donors showed that most TCR beta V segments appeared in productive rearrangements either about 90% or about 30% of the time, which broadly matched IMGT annotations. Because the 87-base-pair reads could not distinguish some IMGT-functional V segments, including TRBV6-2 and TRBV6-3, those segments were excluded. Linkage disequilibrium might explain the correlated functional status among segregating V segments, but an unknown experimental factor could not be excluded.

The receptor's source is a man between 18 and 35 years old in good health and CMV-seronegative. The V gene is TRBV9 and the J gene is TRBJ2-1; 7 matching bases give a weak D call of TRBD2. The sequencing input was PBMCs. The CDR3 protein is CASSVAGTAGEGEQFF. The base sequence is TGTGCCAGCAGCGTAGCCGGGACGGCAGGGGAGGGTGAGCAGTTCTTC.